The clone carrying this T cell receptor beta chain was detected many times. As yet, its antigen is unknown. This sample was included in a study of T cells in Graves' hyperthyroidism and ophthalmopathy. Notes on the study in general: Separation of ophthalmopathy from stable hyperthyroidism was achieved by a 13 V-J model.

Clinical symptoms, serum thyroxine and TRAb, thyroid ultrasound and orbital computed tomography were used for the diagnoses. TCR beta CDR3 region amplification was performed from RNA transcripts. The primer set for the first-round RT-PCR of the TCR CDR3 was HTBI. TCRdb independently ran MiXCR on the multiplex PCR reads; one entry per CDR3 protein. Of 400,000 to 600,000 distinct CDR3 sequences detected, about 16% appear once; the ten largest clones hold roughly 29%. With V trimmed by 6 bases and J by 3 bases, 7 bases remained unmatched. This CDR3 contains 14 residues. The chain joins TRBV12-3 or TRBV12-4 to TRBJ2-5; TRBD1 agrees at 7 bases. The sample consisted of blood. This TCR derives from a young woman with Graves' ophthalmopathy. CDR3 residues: CASRGLDREETQYF. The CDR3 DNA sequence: TGTGCCAGCAGGGGCCTCGACAGGGAAGAGACCCAGTACTTC.